These 18 T cell receptor beta chains originate from one sample sequenced in a study of identical twins. TCRdb fed the 5' RACE reads into MiXCR, producing one record per CDR3 protein. This sample has 650,000 to 750,000 distinct CDR3 sequences, with 21% found just once. These data are also associated with another study on T cells expressing NK-cell markers.

The sample comprised PBMCs. These receptors were obtained from a young woman in good health.

This clonotype was detected a few times. The chain combines TRBV29-1 with TRBJ2-3; no reliable D call. V was clipped by 6 bases and J by 2 bases, with 12 bases between them. The CDR3 runs 13 residues. Germline assignment: CDR1 SQVTM and CDR2 ANQGSEA. CDR3 residues: CSVKRTDTDTQYF. DNA of the CDR3: TGCAGCGTAAAGCGTACAGACACAGATACGCAGTATTTT.

The rearrangement uses TRBV27 and TRBJ2-3; D perhaps matches TRBD2 (6 bases). The CDR3 is 15 residues long. Germline loops: CDR1 MNHEY, CDR2 SMNVEV (reference sequence). V was cut by 5 bases and J by 1 base, with 13 bases left in between. CDR3 amino acids: CASSLVIAGTDTQYF. The CDR3 DNA reads as TGTGCCAGCAGTCTCGTTATAGCGGGCACAGATACGCAGTATTTT.

The V and J genes are TRBV27 and TRBJ1-5; D unclear. The CDR3 has 13 residues. The V end was cut by 4 bases, the J end by 3 bases, with 7 bases between. Germline V CDR1 and CDR2: MNHEY, SMNVEV (reference sequence). The CDR3 here is CASSSAVNQPQHF. For the CDR3, the DNA is TGTGCCAGCAGTTCTGCGGTCAATCAGCCCCAGCATTTT.

This clonotype has only a few counts. The chain carries TRBV20-1 and TRBJ2-2; 7 positions match TRBD2. The J segment lost 1 base and the V segment lost 1 base, leaving 6 bases of the junction unmatched. Germline V gives CDR1 DFQATT, CDR2 SNEGSKA (reference sequence). The CDR3 consists of 16 residues. The CDR3 region is CSARALGGGNTGELFF. CDR3 DNA: TGCAGTGCTAGAGCGTTGGGGGGGGGGAACACCGGGGAGCTGTTTTTT.

The genes are TRBV19 and TRBJ1-5; D unresolved. The CDR3 loop spans 17 amino acids. Between the trimmed V and J ends, which lost 4 bases and 0 bases, there was a span of 16 bases. Looked up from germline, CDR1 is LNHDA and CDR2 is SQIVND (reference sequence). The CDR3 here is CASSTLRATYSNQPQHF. DNA of the CDR3: TGTGCCAGTAGTACCTTAAGGGCCACCTATAGCAATCAGCCCCAGCATTTT. The complete variable domain, with remaining parts taken from reference TRBV19 and TRBJ1-5, reads DGGITQSPKYLFRKEGQNVTLSCEQNLNHDAMYWYRQDPGQGLRLIYYSQIVNDFQKGDIAEGYSVSREKKESFPLTVTSAQKNPTAFYLCASSTLRATYSNQPQHFGDGTRLSIL.

The chain has TRBV10-3 and TRBJ2-7; 9 bases are shared with TRBD2. The CDR3 totals 13 residues. The germline V gene has CDR1 ENHRY and CDR2 SYGVKD. The junction had 8 bases not matched to a gene; V was cut back by 10 bases and J by 4 bases. CDR3 sequence reads: CATWLAGTYEQYF. DNA of the CDR3: TGTGCCACCTGGCTAGCGGGAACATACGAGCAGTACTTC.

This clonotype was recorded a few times. The rearrangement joins TRBV10-3 to TRBJ2-5; D gene uncertain. Germline V gene data show CDR1 as ENHRY and CDR2 as SYGVKD. Deletions cut 4 bases from V and 1 base from J, with 7 bases between. This CDR3 has 13 amino acids. CDR3 in amino acids: CAISGQIQETQYF. The CDR3 coding sequence is TGTGCCATCAGTGGTCAGATCCAAGAGACCCAGTACTTC.

The V call is TRBV12-3 or TRBV12-4, the J call TRBJ1-1, with 7 bases matching TRBD1. This CDR3 has 15 residues. V trimming: 2 bases; J trimming: 1 base; junction bases outside the gene matches: 4. CDR3 sequence: CASSLRQGGNTEAFF. DNA for the CDR3: TGTGCCAGCAGTTTACGACAGGGTGGGAACACTGAAGCTTTCTTT.

The J gene is TRBJ2-1, the V gene TRBV27; D is tentatively TRBD1 or TRBD2 (6 bases each). Germline V gene data show CDR1 as MNHEY and CDR2 as SMNVEV (reference sequence). This CDR3 region has 13 residues. Trimming removed 3 bases from V and 8 bases from J, with 11 bases in between. For the CDR3, the DNA is TGTGCCAGCAGTTTTCCGGGGGCGGATGAGCAGTTCTTC. Amino acid sequence: CASSFPGADEQFF.

The V call is TRBV9, the J call TRBJ2-1; D gene uncertain. The CDR3 length is 11 residues. V was shortened by 3 bases and J by 9 bases, with 7 bases between the two germline ends. Germline V gives CDR1 SGDLS, CDR2 YYNGEE. CDR3 loop: CASSDIFEQFF. The CDR3 bases are TGTGCCAGCAGCGATATCTTTGAGCAGTTCTTC.

This chain joins TRBV20-1 and TRBJ2-3; D possibly corresponds to TRBD2 (5 bases). The germline CDR1 and CDR2 sequences are DFQATT and SNEGSKA (reference sequence). This CDR3 has 13 residues. Between the trimmed V and J ends, which lost 6 bases and 4 bases, there was a span of 14 bases. In nucleotides, the CDR3 is TGCAGTGCGGAAAAAGACGGGGCAGATACGCAGTATTTT. It yields the protein CSAEKDGADTQYF.

The V and J genes are TRBV6-2 or TRBV6-3 and TRBJ2-1; 8 bases line up with TRBD2. The CDR3 has 16 residues. V shed 4 bases and J 0 bases; nucleotides not matched to a gene: 5. Germline assignment: CDR1 MNHEY and CDR2 SVGEGT. The CDR3 here is CASSSLGLVSYNEQFF. DNA of the CDR3: TGTGCCAGCAGTTCCTTGGGACTAGTCTCCTACAATGAGCAGTTCTTC.

V usage is TRBV7-2 and J usage is TRBJ2-1, with a tentative D call TRBD2 (6 bases). The CDR3 runs to 14 residues. The germline gives CDR1 SGHTA, CDR2 FQGNSA. V shed 3 bases and J shed 7 bases, with 13 bases lying between them. The CDR3 loop is CASSFLTSPNEQFF. The CDR3 DNA reads as TGTGCCAGCAGCTTCCTGACTAGTCCGAATGAGCAGTTCTTC. The whole variable domain, remainder taken from reference TRBV7-2 and TRBJ2-1, is GAGVSQSPSNKVTEKGKDVELRCDPISGHTALYWYRQSLGQGLEFLIYFQGNSAPDKSGLPSDRFSAERTGGSVSTLTIQRTQQEDSAVYLCASSFLTSPNEQFFGPGTRLTVL.

V is TRBV11-2 and J is TRBJ2-1; possible D gene TRBD1, 6 bases. The V end was cut by 1 base, the J end by 3 bases, with 19 bases between. The germline V gene encodes CDR1 SGHAT and CDR2 FQNNGV. CDR3 size: 18 residues. This chain's CDR3 is CASSLGGYRVRSYNEQFF. The CDR3 DNA is TGTGCCAGCAGCTTAGGGGGCTACAGGGTAAGGAGCTACAATGAGCAGTTCTTC.

This chain links TRBV5-1 with TRBJ2-6; TRBD2 might be the D (6 bases). The V end lost 2 bases, the J end lost 3 bases, and 12 bases lay between the germline ends. The CDR3 covers 16 residues. Germline CDR1 SGHRS, CDR2 YFSETQ. The CDR3 region is CASSFQGLRGANVLTF. In DNA, the CDR3 is TGCGCCAGCAGCTTCCAGGGACTGCGTGGGGCCAACGTCCTGACTTTC.

This clonotype was picked up a small number of times. The chain has TRBV29-1 and TRBJ1-1, with no clear D. V lost 7 bases and J 0 bases, leaving 15 bases between the germline ends. The germline CDR1 and CDR2 sequences are SQVTM and ANQGSEA. The CDR3 is 14 amino acids. The CDR3 spells CSGSPGDMNTEAFF. DNA for the CDR3: TGCAGCGGATCCCCGGGAGATATGAACACTGAAGCTTTCTTT.

Regarding this clonotype: Sequence at one end of the junction differs from germline and may be a read error. This chain joins TRBV7-2 and TRBJ2-1, with no clear D. The CDR3 is 13 residues long. Germline values: CDR1 SGHTA, CDR2 FQGNSA. As DNA, the CDR3 is TGTGCCAGCAGCACTATCGGGTCCTCGAAGACGGTCTTC. Amino acids: CASSTIGSSKTVF.

This clonotype has only a few counts. V and J are TRBV20-1 and TRBJ2-3; 7 bases align to TRBD2. Losses at the gene ends were 2 bases for V and 0 bases for J; bases not matched to a gene: 8. Germline V gene data show CDR1 as DFQATT and CDR2 as SNEGSKA (reference sequence). The CDR3 is 16 residues long. Here the CDR3 reads CSARPTSVASTDTQYF. CDR3 coding DNA: TGCAGTGCTAGACCCACTAGCGTCGCTAGCACAGATACGCAGTATTTT.